One and the same sample provided the 19 T cell receptor beta chains below, sequenced in a study of CD8 T cells in Susac syndrome. It was with random hexamers that about 0.45 to 1 ug RNA was reverse transcribed. TCRdb redid the calling of the immunoSEQ multiplex PCR reads with MiXCR, one entry per CDR3 protein. The data contain 150,000 to 200,000 distinct CDR3 sequences, 85% to 95% of them singletons. Sequences were obtained from CD4+ T cells from PBMCs. These receptors were taken from a human donor in good health.

The rearrangement links TRBV5-1 to TRBJ2-2; the match to TRBD1 covers 9 bases. Germline lookup yields CDR1 SGHRS and CDR2 YFSETQ. The trim removed 4 bases at V and 3 bases at J, leaving 13 bases unmatched. The CDR3 runs 18 residues. CDR3 sequence: CASSRSRDRALDTGELFF. The CDR3 nucleotides are TGCGCCAGCAGCCGTAGCAGGGACAGGGCCCTGGACACCGGGGAGCTGTTTTTT. The whole variable domain, remainder taken from reference TRBV5-1 and TRBJ2-2, is KAGVTQTPRYLIKTRGQQVTLSCSPISGHRSVSWYQQTPGQGLQFLFEYFSETQRNKGNFPGRFSGRQFSNSRSEMNVSTLELGDSALYLCASSRSRDRALDTGELFFGEGSRLTVL.

V is TRBV6-5 and J is TRBJ1-5; D uncertain. V was clipped by 0 bases and J by 0 bases, with 6 bases between them. This CDR3 spans 15 amino acids. In germline, CDR1 is MNHEY, CDR2 SVGAGI. The CDR3 nucleotides are TGTGCCAGCAGTTACTCAAAGGGTAGCAATCAGCCCCAGCATTTT. Amino acids: CASSYSKGSNQPQHF.

This clonotype occurred once. The rearrangement joins TRBV6-5 to TRBJ1-2, with 7 bases lining up with TRBD1. The V gene end was trimmed by 7 bases and the J gene end by 6 bases; junction bases not matched to a gene: 11. CDR1 is MNHEY and CDR2 is SVGAGI in the germline V gene. This CDR3 region has 14 residues. The CDR3: CASNQGVSWDGYTF. The DNA of the CDR3 is TGTGCCAGCAATCAGGGGGTATCTTGGGATGGCTACACCTTC.

This rearrangement joins TRBV6-5 to TRBJ1-2, with a possible D match to TRBD1 (5 bases). Trimming removed 0 bases from V and 10 bases from J, with 15 bases in between. Per germline, CDR1 MNHEY and CDR2 SVGAGI. The CDR3 length is 14 residues. In nucleotides, the CDR3 is TGTGCCAGCAGTTACTCCCGGTTAGGGGTTGACTACACCTTC. This translates into CASSYSRLGVDYTF.

The chain combines TRBV6-2 or TRBV6-3 with TRBJ1-1, with TRBD1 matching 8 bases. This CDR3 contains 16 residues. The ends lost 4 bases at V and 1 base at J; junction bases unmatched: 8. Germline V lookup: CDR1 MNHEY, CDR2 SVGEGT. CDR3 in amino acids: CASSFHSGTGNTEAFF. The CDR3 coding sequence is TGTGCCAGCAGTTTTCATTCCGGGACAGGGAACACTGAAGCTTTCTTT.

J is TRBJ2-6 and V is TRBV7-2; the D is unclear. This CDR3 has 15 residues. CDR1 SGHTA and CDR2 FQGNSA come from the germline V gene. V dropped 5 bases and J dropped 0 bases, with 8 bases sitting between them. CDR3 amino acids: CASSLKPSGANVLTF. The CDR3, as DNA: TGTGCCAGCAGCCTGAAGCCCTCTGGGGCCAACGTCCTGACTTTC.

The chain employs TRBV7-8 and TRBJ2-2, with D unresolved. Germline values: CDR1 SGHVS, CDR2 FQNEAQ. V was trimmed by 5 bases and J by 6 bases, leaving 7 bases between them. CDR3 length equals 12 residues. The CDR3 region has the DNA TGTGCCAGCAGCACTCGACCCGGGGAGCTGTTTTTT. Protein product: CASSTRPGELFF.

V gene TRBV4-1 combines with J gene TRBJ1-4, with a weak D call TRBD1 (5 bases). V was pared by 0 bases and J by 2 bases, with 22 bases between. Germline V gives CDR1 MGHRA, CDR2 YSYEKL. The CDR3 sequence is 20 residues long. The CDR3 loop is CASSQEFSHGATSTNEKLFF. The CDR3 bases are TGCGCCAGCAGCCAAGAGTTTTCTCACGGGGCGACCTCCACTAATGAAAAACTGTTTTTT.

This clonotype was seen only a few times. The rearrangement links TRBV6-1 to TRBJ2-7; the D call may be TRBD1 or TRBD2 (5 bases each). The CDR3 runs to 13 residues. CDR1 is MNHNS and CDR2 is SASEGT in the germline V gene. V gave up 4 bases and J gave up 7 bases, with 14 bases separating them. CDR3 in amino acids: CASSVETWGEQYF. DNA for the CDR3: TGTGCCAGCAGTGTCGAGACATGGGGGGAGCAGTACTTC.

The gene calls are TRBV9 and TRBJ1-5, with 7 positions matching TRBD1. Trimming cost V 0 bases and J 3 bases; bases outside gene matches: 6. Germline CDR1 reads SGDLS; CDR2 reads YYNGEE. This CDR3 region has 16 residues. The CDR3 DNA is TGTGCCAGCAGCGTAGCGGAAGGGGGCCTCAATCAGCCCCAGCATTTT. Translation gives CASSVAEGGLNQPQHF.

The chain has TRBV28 and TRBJ1-2; no clear D. The V and J ends lost 6 bases and 4 bases respectively, with 18 bases between them. The CDR3 totals 15 residues. The germline gives CDR1 MDHEN, CDR2 SYDVKM. As DNA, the CDR3 is TGTGCCAGCAGGCGACGGATTCCCTTGGGCTATGGCTACACCTTC. It translates to CASRRRIPLGYGYTF.

The CDR3 nucleotides read TGTGCCAGCAGTGACACGACGGAGCTGTTTTTT. This translates into CASSDTTELFF. The chain carries TRBV3-1 and TRBJ2-2; unclear D gene. Per germline, CDR1 LGHDT and CDR2 YNNKEL (reference sequence). The CDR3 contains 11 residues. The ends were cut back, 6 bases at V and 10 bases at J, with 9 bases in the middle.

The chain couples TRBV7-2 to TRBJ2-7; D uncertain. Germline assignment: CDR1 SGHTA and CDR2 FQGNSA. The CDR3 length is 14 residues. The V and J ends lost 1 base and 3 bases respectively, with 10 bases between them. Here the CDR3 reads CASSLGRANYEQYF. In DNA form, the CDR3 reads TGTGCCAGCAGCTTAGGACGGGCTAACTACGAGCAGTACTTC.

The genes are TRBV5-6 and TRBJ1-5, with a possible D match to TRBD1 (6 bases). With 1 base removed from V and 6 bases from J, the gap between germline ends came to 11 bases. The CDR3 runs to 14 residues. The germline V gene encodes CDR1 SGHDT and CDR2 YYEEEE. CDR3 sequence (DNA): TGTGCCAGCAGCTTGAGGGGGGGCTCTCAGCCCCAGCATTTT. This codes for CASSLRGGSQPQHF.

The rearrangement links TRBV10-3 to TRBJ2-6; D unclear. Looked up from germline, CDR1 is ENHRY and CDR2 is SYGVKD. V dropped 6 bases and J dropped 0 bases, with 3 bases sitting between them. CDR3 length: 13 amino acids. The chain's CDR3 is CAIRDSGANVLTF. The CDR3 DNA reads as TGTGCCATCAGGGACTCTGGGGCCAACGTCCTGACTTTC.

This chain links TRBV3-1 with TRBJ2-3, with D uncertain. CDR1 and CDR2 (germline): LGHDT, YNNKEL (reference sequence). The CDR3 covers 14 residues. Trimming removed 2 bases at V and 5 bases at J, with 11 bases between. The CDR3 coding sequence is TGTGCCAGCAGCCAACGTGCGAGAGTAGATACGCAGTATTTT. Protein sequence: CASSQRARVDTQYF.

This chain connects TRBV6-1 to TRBJ1-1; D not resolved. The CDR3 totals 13 residues. Germline assignment: CDR1 MNHNS and CDR2 SASEGT. The V gene lost 6 bases and the J gene lost 1 base, with 9 bases spanning the gap. CDR3 in amino acids: CASRPTTNTEAFF. The CDR3, as DNA: TGTGCCAGCAGACCTACAACGAACACTGAAGCTTTCTTT.

This clonotype has only a few counts. The chain employs TRBV7-8 and TRBJ1-1; D is undetermined. The ends were cut back, 5 bases at V and 6 bases at J, with 13 bases in the middle. The CDR3 has 13 amino acids. Germline CDR1 SGHVS, CDR2 FQNEAQ. The CDR3: CASSPGRSAEAFF. The CDR3 bases are TGTGCCAGCAGCCCCGGAAGGAGCGCTGAAGCTTTCTTT.

This chain joins TRBV5-1 and TRBJ2-7; no reliable D call. Between the trimmed V and J ends, which lost 1 base and 0 bases, there was a span of 8 bases. Germline V gene lookup returns CDR1 SGHRS and CDR2 YFSETQ. The CDR3 is 14 amino acids. This chain's CDR3 is CASSLFASSYEQYF. Written as DNA, the CDR3 is TGCGCCAGCAGCTTGTTCGCCTCCTCCTACGAGCAGTACTTC.